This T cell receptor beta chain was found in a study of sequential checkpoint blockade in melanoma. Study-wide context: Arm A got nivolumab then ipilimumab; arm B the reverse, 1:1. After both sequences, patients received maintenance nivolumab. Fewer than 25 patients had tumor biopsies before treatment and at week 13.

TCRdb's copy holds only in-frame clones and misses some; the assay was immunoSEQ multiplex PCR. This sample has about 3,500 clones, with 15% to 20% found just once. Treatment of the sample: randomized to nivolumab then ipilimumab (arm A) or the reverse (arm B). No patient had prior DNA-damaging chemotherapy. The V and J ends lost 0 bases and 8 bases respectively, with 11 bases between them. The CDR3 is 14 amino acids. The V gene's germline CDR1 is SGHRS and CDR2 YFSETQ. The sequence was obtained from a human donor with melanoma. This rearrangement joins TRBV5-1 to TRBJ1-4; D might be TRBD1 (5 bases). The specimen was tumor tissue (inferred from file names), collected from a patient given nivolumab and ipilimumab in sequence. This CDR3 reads CASSLEEPGEKLFF. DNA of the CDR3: TGCGCCAGCAGCTTGGAGGAACCAGGGGAAAAACTGTTTTTT. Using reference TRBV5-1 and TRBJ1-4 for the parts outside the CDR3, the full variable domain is KAGVTQTPRYLIKTRGQQVTLSCSPISGHRSVSWYQQTPGQGLQFLFEYFSETQRNKGNFPGRFSGRQFSNSRSEMNVSTLELGDSALYLCASSLEEPGEKLFFGSGTQLSVL.